The clone carrying this T cell receptor (beta chain) was observed a few times. Antigen unknown. Unique molecular identifiers were incorporated during preparation of the TCRbeta library. TCRdb reprocessed the PCR reads via MiXCR and lists one record per CDR3 protein. The sample holds 450,000 to 550,000 distinct CDR3 sequences, approximately 10% seen once. The sample is drawn from a study of T-cell reconstitution after alpha-beta-depleted transplantation in children. Whole-study results and caveats: Several hundred expanded graft clones reportedly supplied alpha-beta T cells about two months after transplant. Surviving recipient T cells and intrathymic progenitors accounted for some patients' high TCRbeta diversity at day 60. Counts and diversity of T cells one year after transplant came mostly from newly produced T cells.

Germline loops: CDR1 MDHEN, CDR2 SYDVKM. Losses at the gene ends were 10 bases for V and 2 bases for J; bases not matched to a gene: 9. CDR3 size: 15 residues. This chain joins TRBV28 and TRBJ2-3; 10 bases are shared with TRBD2. This TCR was recovered from a female patient between 2 and 15 years old who had a stem cell transplant for aplastic anemia, so the T cells may come from the graft donor. The material sequenced was PBMCs, mostly from graft donor cells, taken 180 days after TCRalphabeta/CD19-depleted stem cell transplant. The CDR3 loop is CAINELAGFTDTQYF. Here the CDR3 DNA reads TGTGCCATCAACGAACTAGCGGGGTTCACAGATACGCAGTATTTT.